A single sample is the source of the 5 T cell receptor beta chains below, sequenced in a study of blood T cells in healthy people across ages. Primers used in a second PCR of about 7 to 12 cycles were a sample-barcoded 5' primer and a J-beta primer mix. Each CDR3 protein is one row after TCRdb ran MiXCR on the 5' RACE reads. The sample holds about 650,000 distinct CDR3 sequences, approximately 29% seen once. Source material: blood. The receptors here all came from a woman of 80 years or more in good health.

As to this clonotype: It may be a read error: a sequence one base away is much more abundant. The chain links TRBV15 to TRBJ2-5; 8 positions agree with TRBD2. Germline V gene data show CDR1 as LNHNV and CDR2 as YYDKDF (reference sequence). The CDR3 totals 15 residues. The chain's CDR3 is CVTSRVGTSGETQYF. The CDR3 DNA sequence: TGTGTCACCAGCAGAGTTGGGACTAGTGGGGAGACCCAGTACTTC.

Worth noting for this clonotype: An end of the junction differs from the germline gene, which may be a read error. The gene calls are TRBV20-1 and TRBJ1-2, with D unclear. The CDR3 totals 9 residues. The V gene's germline CDR1 is DFQATT and CDR2 SNEGSKA (reference sequence). For the CDR3, the DNA is TGCAGCGCTAAGAATCGCTACACCTTC. Translated: CSAKNRYTF.

Regarding this clonotype: One end of the junction is discordant with germline, which a read error may explain. This CDR3 is CASREAGAGKTQYF. The DNA of the CDR3 is TGTGCCAGCAGGGAAGCCGGTGCCGGCAAGACCCAGTACTTC. The V and J genes are TRBV6-1 and TRBJ2-5; D is ambiguous. Germline-derived CDR1 and CDR2 are MNHNS and SASEGT. The CDR3 is 14 residues long.

This clonotype was seen ten or more times. The chain couples TRBV6-2 or TRBV6-3 to TRBJ2-7, with 8 bases fitting TRBD2. In germline, CDR1 is MNHEY, CDR2 SVGEGT. CDR3 length: 16 residues. With 2 bases clipped from V and 4 bases from J, the junction kept 10 bases outside the gene matches. CDR3 protein: CASSYHKRGISYEQYF. Here the CDR3 DNA reads TGTGCCAGCAGTTACCATAAGCGGGGGATCAGTTACGAGCAGTACTTC.

This clonotype has ten or more counts. The chain uses TRBV7-2 and TRBJ2-1; no clear D gene. This CDR3 spans 16 amino acids. Germline V CDR1 and CDR2: SGHTA, FQGNSA. Trimming stripped 5 bases from V and 0 bases from J, with 14 bases between. The CDR3 region is CASSNLRPSSYNEQFF. Written as DNA, the CDR3 is TGTGCCAGCAGCAACCTCAGGCCGAGCTCCTACAATGAGCAGTTCTTC.